This T cell receptor (beta chain) was retrieved from a study of human T cells and chemical hapten exposure. The ends were cut back, 2 bases at V and 5 bases at J, with 12 bases in the middle. This CDR3 region has 13 residues. Germline CDR1 and CDR2: SQVTM and ANQGSEA. The time point is: patch test 3, about 24 weeks after DPC sensitization. The treatment was: therapeutic diphenylcyclopropenone sensitization with weekly scalp DPC. TCRdb re-called the RACE reads through MiXCR, storing one row per CDR3 protein. This table has about 200,000 distinct CDR3 sequences, under 30% appearing once. This clonotype has just a few counts. Its antigen remains unidentified. General observations from the study: No change in TCRs above 1 in 1000 frequency was produced by DPC sensitization.

The chain joins TRBV29-1 to TRBJ1-2, with D possibly TRBD1 on 5 matching bases. The TCR was taken from a woman aged 40 to 55 with alopecia areata. Some clones in this sample may be carry-over from other donors' samples. The specimen was whole blood, collected in connection with sensitization to the hapten diphenylcyclopropenone (DPC). CDR3 amino acids: CSVENMGVYGYTF. DNA for the CDR3: TGCAGCGTTGAAAATATGGGGGTTTATGGCTACACCTTC.